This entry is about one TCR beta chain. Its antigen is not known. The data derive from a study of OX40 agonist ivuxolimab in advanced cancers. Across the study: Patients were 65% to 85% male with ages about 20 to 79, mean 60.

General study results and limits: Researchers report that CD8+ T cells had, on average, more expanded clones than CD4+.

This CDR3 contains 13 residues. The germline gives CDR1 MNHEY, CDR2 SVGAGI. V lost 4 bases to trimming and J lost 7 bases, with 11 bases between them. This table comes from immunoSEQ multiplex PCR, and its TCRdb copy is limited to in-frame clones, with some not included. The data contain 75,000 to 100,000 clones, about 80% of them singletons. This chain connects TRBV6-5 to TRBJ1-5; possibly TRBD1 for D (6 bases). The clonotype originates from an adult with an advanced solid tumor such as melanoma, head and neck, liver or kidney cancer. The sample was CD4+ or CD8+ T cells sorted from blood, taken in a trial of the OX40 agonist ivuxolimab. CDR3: CASSLRGGQPQHF. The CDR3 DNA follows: TGTGCCAGCAGTTTAAGGGGGGGACAGCCCCAGCATTTT.